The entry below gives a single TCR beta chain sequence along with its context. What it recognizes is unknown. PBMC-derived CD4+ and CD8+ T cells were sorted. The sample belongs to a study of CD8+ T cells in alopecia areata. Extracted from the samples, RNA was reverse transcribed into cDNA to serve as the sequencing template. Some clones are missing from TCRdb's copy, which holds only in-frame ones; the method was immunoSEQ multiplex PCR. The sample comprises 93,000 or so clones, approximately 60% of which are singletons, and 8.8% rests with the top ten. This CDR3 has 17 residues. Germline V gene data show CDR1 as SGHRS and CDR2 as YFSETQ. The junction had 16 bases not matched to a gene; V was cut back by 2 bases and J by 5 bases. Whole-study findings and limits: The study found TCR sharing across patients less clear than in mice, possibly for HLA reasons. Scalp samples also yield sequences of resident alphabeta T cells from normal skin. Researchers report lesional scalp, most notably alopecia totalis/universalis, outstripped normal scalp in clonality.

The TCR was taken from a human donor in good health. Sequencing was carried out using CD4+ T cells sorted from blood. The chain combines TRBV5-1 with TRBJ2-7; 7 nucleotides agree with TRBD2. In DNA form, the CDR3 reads TGCGCCAGCAGCTTTGGCCCAGCGGGGTTCACAATGGACGAGCAGTACTTC. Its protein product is CASSFGPAGFTMDEQYF.